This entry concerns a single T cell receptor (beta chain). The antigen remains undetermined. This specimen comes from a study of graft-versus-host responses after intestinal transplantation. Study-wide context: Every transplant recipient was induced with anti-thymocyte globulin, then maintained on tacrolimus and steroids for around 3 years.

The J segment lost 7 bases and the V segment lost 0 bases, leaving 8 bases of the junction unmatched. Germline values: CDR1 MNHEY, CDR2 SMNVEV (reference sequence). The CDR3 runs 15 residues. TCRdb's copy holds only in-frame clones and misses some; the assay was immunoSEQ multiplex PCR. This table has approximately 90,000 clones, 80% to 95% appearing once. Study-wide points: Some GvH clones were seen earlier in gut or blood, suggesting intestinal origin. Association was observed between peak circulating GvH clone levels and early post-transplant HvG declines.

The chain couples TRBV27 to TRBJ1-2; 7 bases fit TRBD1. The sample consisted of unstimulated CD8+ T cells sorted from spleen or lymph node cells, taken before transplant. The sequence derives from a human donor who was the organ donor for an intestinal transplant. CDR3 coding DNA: TGTGCCAGCAGTTTATCCCCGAGGGGGCAGCTTGGCTACACCTTC. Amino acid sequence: CASSLSPRGQLGYTF.